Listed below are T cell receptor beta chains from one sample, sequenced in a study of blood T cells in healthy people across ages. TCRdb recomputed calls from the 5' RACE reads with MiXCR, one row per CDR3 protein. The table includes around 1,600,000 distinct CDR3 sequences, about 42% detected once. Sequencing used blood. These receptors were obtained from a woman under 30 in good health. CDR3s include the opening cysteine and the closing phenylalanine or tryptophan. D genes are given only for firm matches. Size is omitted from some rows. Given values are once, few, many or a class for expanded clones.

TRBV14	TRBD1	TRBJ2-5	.	TGTGCCAGCAGCCAAGCGGGACAGGGCATTTGGGGGACCCAGTACTTC	CASSQAGQGIWGTQYF
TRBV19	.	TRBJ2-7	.	TGTGCCAGTAGTATACCGGGTCCCTACGAGCAGTACTTC	CASSIPGPYEQYF
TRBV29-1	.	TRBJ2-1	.	TGCAGCGTTGGTATAGACTACAATGAGCAGTTCTTC	CSVGIDYNEQFF
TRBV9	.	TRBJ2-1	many	TGTGCCAGCAGCGTAGCTACCCTAGCGCCAGCTAATGAGCAGTTCTTC	CASSVATLAPANEQFF
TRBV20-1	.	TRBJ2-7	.	TGCAGTGCTAGGAAGCCGCGGGATTTCTACGAGCAGTACTTC	CSARKPRDFYEQYF
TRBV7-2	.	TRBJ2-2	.	TGTGCCAGCAGTCGGACTGTACTTTCGAACACCGGGGAGCTGTTTTTT	CASSRTVLSNTGELFF
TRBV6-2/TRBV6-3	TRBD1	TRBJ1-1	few	TGTGCCAGCAGGTTCAGGGGGCTCGGCACTGAAGCTTTCTTT	CASRFRGLGTEAFF
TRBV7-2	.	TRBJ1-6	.	TGTGCCAGCAGCGTGATACAGGGAGGGGATTCACCCCTCCACTTT	CASSVIQGGDSPLHF
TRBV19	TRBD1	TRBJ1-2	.	TGTGCCAGTAGTACGCGACAGGGGAGAAACTATGGCTACACCTTC	CASSTRQGRNYGYTF
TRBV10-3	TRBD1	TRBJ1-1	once	TGTGCCATCAGTGGCAGAGGGACAGGGTCCACTGAAGCTTTCTTT	CAISGRGTGSTEAFF
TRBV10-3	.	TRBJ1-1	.	TGTGCGCGGGGGGACAAGGGCAACACTGAAGCTTTCTTT	CARGDKGNTEAFF
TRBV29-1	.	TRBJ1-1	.	TGCAGCGTTGTCCTCCGGACGGAGAACACTGAAGCTTTCTTT	CSVVLRTENTEAFF
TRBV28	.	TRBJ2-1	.	TGTGCCAGCAGCTCACTTAGCGGTCAGCAGTTCTTC	CASSSLSGQQFF
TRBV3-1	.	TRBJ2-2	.	TGTGCCAGCAGCCAAGAGGGATTCACAGTGACGAACACCGGGGAGCTGTTTTTT	CASSQEGFTVTNTGELFF
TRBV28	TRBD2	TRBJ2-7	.	TGTGCCAGCAGTTCTCCTAGGACTAGCGGGAGCTCCGAGCAGTACTTC	CASSSPRTSGSSEQYF
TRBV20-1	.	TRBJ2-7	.	TGCAGTGCTAGAGATAGCGGACTCTCCTACGAGCAGTACTTC	CSARDSGLSYEQYF
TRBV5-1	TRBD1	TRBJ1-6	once	TGCGCCAGCAGCTTGTGGGCCGGGACAGGGGGTTCACCCCTCCACTTT	CASSLWAGTGGSPLHF
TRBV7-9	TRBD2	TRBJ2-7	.	TGTGCCAGCAGCTTCCCCGGGACTAGCGTAACCCCTAGCTACGAGCAGTACTTC	CASSFPGTSVTPSYEQYF
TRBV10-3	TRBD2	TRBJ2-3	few	TGTGCCATCAGTGGGGCTAGCGGGCCTAGCACAGATACGCAGTATTTT	CAISGASGPSTDTQYF
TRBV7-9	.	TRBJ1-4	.	TGTGCCAGCAGCTTAACGGCAGGATCCAATGAAAAACTGTTTTTT	CASSLTAGSNEKLFF
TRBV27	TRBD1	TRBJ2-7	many	TGTGCCAGCAGTCCCGGGACAGGAGGCTACGAGCAGTACTTC	CASSPGTGGYEQYF
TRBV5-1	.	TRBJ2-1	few	TGCGCCAGCAGCTTGGCCGCTGTTCATAACTCCTACAATGAGCAGTTCTTC	CASSLAAVHNSYNEQFF
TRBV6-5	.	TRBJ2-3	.	TGTGCCAGCAGTTACCGGGTACTTTCGAGGGGGAGCACAGATACGCAGTATTTT	CASSYRVLSRGSTDTQYF
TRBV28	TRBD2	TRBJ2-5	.	TGTGCCAGCAGTGTAGCGGGAGACCAAGAGACCCAGTACTTC	CASSVAGDQETQYF
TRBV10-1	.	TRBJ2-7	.	TGCGCCAGCAGTGACCCACCGATCAACGAGCAGTACTTC	CASSDPPINEQYF
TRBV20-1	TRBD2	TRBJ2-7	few	TGCAGTGCCCTGCTACTAGCGGGGGCATCCTACGAGCAGTACTTC	CSALLLAGASYEQYF
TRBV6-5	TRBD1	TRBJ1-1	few	TGTGCCAGCAGTGTGGGACAGTTCACTGAAGCTTTCTTT	CASSVGQFTEAFF
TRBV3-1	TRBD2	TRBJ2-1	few	TGTGCCAGCAGCTCCTCGACTAGCGGGAGAAGGCTGTTCTTC	CASSSSTSGRRLFF
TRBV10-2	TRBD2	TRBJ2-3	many	TGCGCCAGCAGTGGTTTAGCGGGTAGCACAGATACGCAGTATTTT	CASSGLAGSTDTQYF
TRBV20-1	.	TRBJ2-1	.	TGCAGTGCTGTCAGGGGGGGCCACTACGAGCAGTTCTTC	CSAVRGGHYEQFF
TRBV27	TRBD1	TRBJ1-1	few	TGTGCCAGCAGAACAGGGGGACACACTGAAGCTTTCTTT	CASRTGGHTEAFF
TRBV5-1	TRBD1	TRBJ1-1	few	TGCGCCAGCAGCGGCTACACAGGGGGTAACACTGAAGCTTTCTTT	CASSGYTGGNTEAFF
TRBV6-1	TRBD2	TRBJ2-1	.	TGTGCCAGCAGTGACGGGGAGGGCTCCTACAATGAGCAGTTCTTC	CASSDGEGSYNEQFF
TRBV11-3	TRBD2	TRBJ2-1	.	TGTGCCAGCAGCGGCAGGACTAGCGGGAGGATCCCTAATGAGCAGTTCTTC	CASSGRTSGRIPNEQFF
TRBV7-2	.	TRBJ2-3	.	TGTGCCAGCAGCCCCGGAGTACGTCGGAATACGCAGTATTTT	CASSPGVRRNTQYF
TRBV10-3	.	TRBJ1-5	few	TGTGCCATCAGCTCACTTGGTCAGCCCCAGCATTTT	CAISSLGQPQHF
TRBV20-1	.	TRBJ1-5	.	TGCAGTGCTCGTGAACAGGCCAACAATCAGCCCCAGCATTTT	CSAREQANNQPQHF
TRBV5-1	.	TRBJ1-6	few	TGCGCCAGCAGCTTGGGACGAGGTCTCTATTCACCCCTCCACTTT	CASSLGRGLYSPLHF
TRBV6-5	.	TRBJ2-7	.	TGTGCCAGCAGTGACTCCTCGATCTACGAGCAGTACTTC	CASSDSSIYEQYF
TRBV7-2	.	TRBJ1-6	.	TGTACCAGCAGCTCGGGAAATTCACCCCTCCACTTT	CTSSSGNSPLHF
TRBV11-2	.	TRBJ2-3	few	TGTGCCAGCAGCCTCATCGGGGGGCATTCCACAGATACGCAGTATTTT	CASSLIGGHSTDTQYF
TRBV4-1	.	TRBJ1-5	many	TGCGCCAGCAGCCAAGACCCGAATCAGCCCCAGCATTTT	CASSQDPNQPQHF
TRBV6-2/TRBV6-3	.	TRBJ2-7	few	TGTGCCAGCAGTTACTCGAGCGGACCAACCTACGAGCAGTACTTC	CASSYSSGPTYEQYF
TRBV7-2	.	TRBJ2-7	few	TGTGCCAGCAGCTCCTCCGGGGATACTTTCGAGCAGTACTTC	CASSSSGDTFEQYF
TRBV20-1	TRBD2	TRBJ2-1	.	TGCAGTGCTAGAGATCACGGTGGCGGGGGGCCTTACAATGAGCAGTTCTTC	CSARDHGGGGPYNEQFF
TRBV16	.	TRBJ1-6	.	TGTGCCAGCACTCTAGGGGTTTCCTATAATTCACCCCTCCACTTT	CASTLGVSYNSPLHF